Each of the 16 T cell receptor beta chains below was sequenced from the same sample in a study of siplizumab effects on memory and regulatory T cells. Method: immunoSEQ multiplex PCR; TCRdb's copy keeps in-frame clones and lacks some. Here the sample spans about 100,000 clones, about 91% being singletons. Sequencing used CD4+ T cells sorted from blood. Receptors originate from a human donor in good health. Some clones in this sample may be carry-over from other donors' samples.

The rearrangement joins TRBV27 to TRBJ1-4, with D perhaps matching TRBD1 (5 bases). CDR1 is MNHEY and CDR2 is SMNVEV in the germline V gene (reference sequence). V lost 2 bases, J lost 1 base, and 8 bases lay in between. This CDR3 is built from 15 residues. The chain's CDR3 is CASSLQRGTNEKLFF. The CDR3 bases are TGTGCCAGCAGTTTACAAAGGGGAACTAATGAAAAACTGTTTTTT.

This chain joins TRBV5-3 and TRBJ2-1; weak D call: TRBD2 (6 bases). TRBV5-3 is given ORF status, its function remaining uncertain. CDR3 length: 14 amino acids. Trimming cost V 0 bases and J 4 bases, with 8 bases left between them. As DNA, the CDR3 is TGTGCCAGAAGCTTGGGACTAGTGTACAATGAGCAGTTCTTC. The encoded protein is CARSLGLVYNEQFF.

This clone was recorded once. This chain links TRBV6-5 with TRBJ1-3, with a tentative D call TRBD1 (6 bases). V gave up 10 bases and J gave up 4 bases, with 11 bases separating them. The CDR3 extends over 12 amino acids. Germline V gene sequence: CDR1 MNHEY, CDR2 SVGAGI. The CDR3 spells CATRGGGNTIYF. The CDR3 DNA sequence: TGTGCCACCAGGGGAGGAGGAAACACCATATATTTT.

The chain carries TRBV6-5 and TRBJ1-2, with a possible D match to TRBD1 (5 bases). Per germline, CDR1 MNHEY and CDR2 SVGAGI. There are 13 residues in the CDR3. V lost 4 bases, J lost 4 bases, and 10 bases lay in between. The CDR3 nucleotides are TGTGCCAGCAGTTTCCAGGGTAGCTATGGCTACACCTTC. Protein product: CASSFQGSYGYTF.

A single count supports this clone. The rearrangement joins TRBV30 to TRBJ2-5; no reliable D call. Germline-derived CDR1 and CDR2 are GTSNPN and SVGIG (reference sequence). The V end lost 1 base, the J end lost 4 bases, and 7 bases lay between the germline ends. CDR3 length: 12 amino acids. This chain's CDR3 is CAWSEGRETQYF. As DNA, the CDR3 is TGTGCCTGGAGTGAGGGAAGAGAGACCCAGTACTTC.

The V and J genes are TRBV19 and TRBJ2-5, with 7 bases matching TRBD2. The V gene end was trimmed by 5 bases and the J gene end by 1 base; junction bases not matched to a gene: 4. CDR1 is LNHDA and CDR2 is SQIVND in the germline V gene (reference sequence). This CDR3 is built from 14 residues. The CDR3 DNA is TGTGCCAGTAGTCCCCTAGCGGTCCAAGAGACCCAGTACTTC. Amino acids: CASSPLAVQETQYF. Supplemented by reference TRBV19 and TRBJ2-5, the full variable domain reads DGGITQSPKYLFRKEGQNVTLSCEQNLNHDAMYWYRQDPGQGLRLIYYSQIVNDFQKGDIAEGYSVSREKKESFPLTVTSAQKNPTAFYLCASSPLAVQETQYFGPGTRLLVL.

The chain carries TRBV6-5 and TRBJ2-7; no firm D call. There are 14 residues in the CDR3. V lost 6 bases to trimming and J lost 3 bases, with 15 bases between them. Germline V gene sequence: CDR1 MNHEY, CDR2 SVGAGI. The CDR3 DNA reads as TGTGCCAGCAGCGCTTCTACAGATTACTACGAGCAGTACTTC. Protein sequence: CASSASTDYYEQYF.

The V and J genes are TRBV11-2 and TRBJ2-3; 7 bases fit TRBD2. This CDR3 region has 16 residues. Germline CDR1 is SGHAT and CDR2 is FQNNGV. Trimming took 4 bases from V and 2 from J; bases not matched to a gene: 9. CDR3 sequence (DNA): TGTGCCAGCAGCTCCAGCCTAGGGAGGGTCACAGATACGCAGTATTTT. Protein product: CASSSSLGRVTDTQYF.

This clone was counted only a few times. J is TRBJ2-7 and V is TRBV10-1, with TRBD1 as a possible D gene (6 bases). CDR3 size: 14 residues. Germline V lookup: CDR1 WNHNN, CDR2 SYGVQD (reference sequence). The V gene lost 4 bases and the J gene lost 1 base, with 11 bases spanning the gap. The CDR3 reads CASSASGASYEQYF. CDR3 in DNA: TGCGCCAGCAGTGCCTCAGGGGCGTCCTACGAGCAGTACTTC.

This chain links TRBV29-1 with TRBJ2-7; D perhaps matches TRBD1 (7 bases). The ends were cut back, 6 bases at V and 3 bases at J, with 18 bases in the middle. Germline CDR1 and CDR2: SQVTM and ANQGSEA. The CDR3 covers 14 residues. The CDR3 spells CSVKGAGGGYEQYF. The CDR3 region has the DNA TGCAGCGTGAAGGGGGCTGGAGGGGGCTACGAGCAGTACTTC.

J is TRBJ1-2 and V is TRBV28; unclear D gene. V lost 2 bases to trimming and J lost 14 bases, with 12 bases between them. Germline lookup yields CDR1 MDHEN and CDR2 SYDVKM. There are 11 residues in the CDR3. This chain's CDR3 is CASSLSWAVTF. DNA for the CDR3: TGTGCCAGCAGTTTAAGTTGGGCAGTTACCTTC.

V usage is TRBV28 and J usage is TRBJ2-5, with 7 positions matching TRBD1. J was trimmed by 4 bases and V by 5 bases; bases with no gene match: 10. In germline, CDR1 is MDHEN, CDR2 SYDVKM. The CDR3 length is 15 residues. CDR3 nucleotides: TGTGCCAGCAGTACCAGGACAGGCCTGGCAGAGACCCAGTACTTC. It specifies CASSTRTGLAETQYF. Complete variable domain (other parts from reference TRBV28 and TRBJ2-5): DVKVTQSSRYLVKRTGEKVFLECVQDMDHENMFWYRQDPGLGLRLIYFSYDVKMKEKGDIPEGYSVSREKKERFSLILESASTNQTSMYLCASSTRTGLAETQYFGPGTRLLVL.

A few counts support this clone. V and J are TRBV11-1 and TRBJ1-2; D is perhaps TRBD1 (5 bases). Trimming pared 10 bases from V and 9 bases from J, leaving 24 bases between. The CDR3 covers 14 residues. CDR1 and CDR2 from the germline V gene are SGHAT and FQDESV (reference sequence). This CDR3 is CATSSYRDLMRYTF. The CDR3 nucleotides read TGTGCCACCTCTTCTTACCGGGACCTTATGCGCTACACCTTC.

This clone came up once. The chain uses TRBV19 and TRBJ2-1; D is perhaps TRBD1 (8 bases). This CDR3 contains 15 residues. The V end lost 7 bases, the J end lost 7 bases, and 20 bases lay between the germline ends. The germline V gene encodes CDR1 LNHDA and CDR2 SQIVND (reference sequence). CDR3 amino acids: CASKGGHRGGNEQFF. The CDR3 DNA is TGTGCCAGTAAGGGTGGTCACAGGGGGGGGAATGAGCAGTTCTTC.

The V call is TRBV6-1, the J call TRBJ1-1; 9 bases agree with TRBD1. Germline CDR1 is MNHNS and CDR2 is SASEGT. The CDR3 runs 15 residues. V lost 2 bases to trimming and J lost 6 bases; unmatched junction nucleotides: 7. CDR3 DNA sequence: TGTGCCAGCAGTGAACCGGGACAGGGTCCCCCTGAAGCTTTCTTT. Translating it yields CASSEPGQGPPEAFF.

This rearrangement joins TRBV27 to TRBJ1-2, with D perhaps TRBD1 (5 bases). This CDR3 comprises 13 residues. V gave up 6 bases and J gave up 6 bases, with 14 bases separating them. Looked up from germline, CDR1 is MNHEY and CDR2 is SMNVEV (reference sequence). CDR3 sequence (DNA): TGTGCCAGCAGCCTCGAGGGGCACGATGGCTACACCTTC. It codes for CASSLEGHDGYTF.